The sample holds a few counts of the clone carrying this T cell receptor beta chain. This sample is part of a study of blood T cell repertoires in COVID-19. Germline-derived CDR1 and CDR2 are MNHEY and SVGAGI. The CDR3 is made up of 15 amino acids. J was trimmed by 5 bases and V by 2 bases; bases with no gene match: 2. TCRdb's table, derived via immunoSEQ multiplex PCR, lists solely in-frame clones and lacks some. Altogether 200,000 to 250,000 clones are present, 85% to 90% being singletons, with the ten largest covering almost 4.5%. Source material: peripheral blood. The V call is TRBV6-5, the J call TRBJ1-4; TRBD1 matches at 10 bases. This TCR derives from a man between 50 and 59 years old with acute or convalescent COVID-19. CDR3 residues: CASSYVGQGNEKLFF. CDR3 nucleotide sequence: TGTGCCAGCAGTTACGTGGGACAGGGGAATGAAAAACTGTTTTTT.